A few counts support the clone carrying this TCR beta chain. What it recognizes is unknown. This sample is drawn from a study of beta chain features in type 1 diabetes. Findings of the study overall: Sequencing the cDNA could make cells with high TCR expression show up more than they should. TCRB CDR3s from Type 1 diabetes patients were moderately but significantly shorter in all four CD4+ subsets. In type 1 diabetes patients, VDJ junctions had fewer insertions; deletions at these junctions were more frequent.

The whole isolated RNA underwent reverse transcription, so sequencing captured expressed TCRB transcripts. The assay was immunoSEQ multiplex PCR, and TCRdb's table has in-frame clones only and misses some. The table shows around 150,000 clones, with around 8.6% occurring only once. From germline, CDR1 is MDHEN and CDR2 SYDVKM. The trim removed 5 bases at V and 8 bases at J, leaving 4 bases unmatched. This CDR3 has 12 residues. Sorted populations all had greater than 95% purity. The source of this sequence is a woman between 18 and 30 years old with type 1 diabetes. This chain connects TRBV28 to TRBJ2-7, with TRBD1 matching over 9 bases. The sequencing sample was made of central memory CD4+ T cells from blood. Here the CDR3 reads CASSQGQGKQYF. The CDR3 bases are TGTGCCAGCAGTCAGGGACAGGGCAAGCAGTACTTC. Full variable domain (missing parts from reference TRBV28 and TRBJ2-7): DVKVTQSSRYLVKRTGEKVFLECVQDMDHENMFWYRQDPGLGLRLIYFSYDVKMKEKGDIPEGYSVSREKKERFSLILESASTNQTSMYLCASSQGQGKQYFGPGTRLTVT.